This T cell receptor (beta chain) came from a study of T-cell reconstitution after alpha-beta-depleted transplantation in children. Study-wide results and caveats: In some patients, recipient T cells and intrathymic progenitors surviving conditioning explained high day-60 diversity.

The germline V and J ends were trimmed by 5 bases and 3 bases, with 14 bases remaining between them. The CDR3 runs to 14 residues. It was with unique molecular identifiers that the TCRbeta library was prepared. TCRdb analysed the PCR reads with MiXCR anew, one entry per CDR3 protein. In the table there are approximately 630,000 distinct CDR3 sequences, 13% of which are singletons. A note on this clonotype: Its antigen is undetermined.

This sequence originates from a girl aged 2 to 9 with congenital amegakaryocytic thrombocytopenia, due to receive a stem cell transplant. Material: PBMCs, obtained before TCRalphabeta/CD19-depleted stem cell transplant. The chain couples TRBV12-3 or TRBV12-4 to TRBJ2-7; D assignment may be TRBD1 or TRBD2 (6 bases each). The DNA of the CDR3 is TGTGCCAGCAGTCTGGGGGGACAATTCTACGAGCAGTACTTC. It codes for CASSLGGQFYEQYF.